The 16 T cell receptor beta chains presented below share a single source sample, sequenced in a study of shared clonotypes between healthy human individuals (dated by TCRdb to about 2020). The method behind the library was the immunoSEQ multiplex PCR assay. What TCRdb holds here is the immuneACCESS table cut down to in-frame rearrangements. Part of the clones is not present; checked against another copy, under half of the missing clones reflect an unresolved V gene, and the others are unexplained. Here the sample has 2 million to 2.5 million clones; roughly 95% occur a single time. 0.1% to 0.15% of the sample is held by the ten biggest clonotypes. Sequencing used naive CD4+ T cells sorted from blood. In light of the paper, this sample's cell subset or site label describes: CD45RA+ positively selected. All receptors come from a man aged 18 to 29 in good health.

This chain links TRBV5-1 with TRBJ1-5; tentatively, D is TRBD1 (5 bases). This CDR3 region has 15 residues. V dropped 0 bases and J dropped 2 bases, with 9 bases sitting between them. Germline V CDR1 and CDR2: SGHRS, YFSETQ. DNA of the CDR3: TGCGCCAGCAGCTTGGCAGGGATGGGCAATCAGCCCCAGCATTTT. Translation gives CASSLAGMGNQPQHF.

This sequence joins TRBV5-6 and TRBJ1-6; possibly TRBD1 for D (6 bases). Germline lookup yields CDR1 SGHDT and CDR2 YYEEEE. The CDR3 is 14 amino acids. V shed 2 bases and J shed 7 bases, with 10 bases lying between them. CDR3 loop: CASSFLGGNSPLHF. CDR3 DNA sequence: TGTGCCAGCAGCTTTTTAGGGGGGAATTCACCCCTCCACTTT.

The chain is built from TRBV7-2 and TRBJ2-1; tentatively, D is TRBD1 (6 bases). The CDR3 totals 14 residues. Trimming removed 2 bases from V and 5 bases from J, with 10 bases in between. CDR1 and CDR2 (germline): SGHTA, FQGNSA. CDR3 in amino acids: CASSLQGSDNEQFF. CDR3 DNA sequence: TGTGCCAGCAGCTTACAGGGGTCGGACAATGAGCAGTTCTTC.

V and J are TRBV5-6 and TRBJ1-4, with TRBD1 matching 8 bases. This CDR3 region has 13 residues. V was pared by 4 bases and J by 8 bases, with 4 bases of the junction left unmatched. The germline V gene has CDR1 SGHDT and CDR2 YYEEEE. This CDR3 reads CASSGQGIEKLFF. The CDR3, as DNA: TGTGCCAGCAGCGGACAGGGCATAGAAAAACTGTTTTTT. Combining the CDR3 with reference TRBV5-6 and TRBJ1-4 gives the whole variable domain DAGVTQSPTHLIKTRGQQVTLRCSPKSGHDTVSWYQQALGQGPQFIFQYYEEEERQRGNFPDRFSGHQFPNYSSELNVNALLLGDSALYLCASSGQGIEKLFFGSGTQLSVL.

V is TRBV30 and J is TRBJ1-6; TRBD1 matches at 7 bases. The V gene end was trimmed by 5 bases and the J gene end by 7 bases; junction bases not matched to a gene: 5. This CDR3 has 13 residues. Germline values: CDR1 GTSNPN, CDR2 SVGIG (reference sequence). The CDR3 DNA reads as TGTGCCTGGCAAGGACAGGAGAATTCACCCCTCCACTTT. Translated: CAWQGQENSPLHF.

The chain joins TRBV7-2 to TRBJ1-5; 9 bases align to TRBD1. Germline CDR1 is SGHTA and CDR2 is FQGNSA. The trim removed 2 bases at V and 2 bases at J, leaving 1 base unmatched. The CDR3 loop spans 15 amino acids. The DNA for the CDR3 is TGTGCCAGCAGCTTAAGGGACAGGGGCAATCAGCCCCAGCATTTT. It yields the protein CASSLRDRGNQPQHF. Together with reference TRBV7-2 and TRBJ1-5, the CDR3 gives the full variable domain: GAGVSQSPSNKVTEKGKDVELRCDPISGHTALYWYRQSLGQGLEFLIYFQGNSAPDKSGLPSDRFSAERTGGSVSTLTIQRTQQEDSAVYLCASSLRDRGNQPQHFGDGTRLSIL.

J is TRBJ1-1 and V is TRBV2; D gene ambiguous. The CDR3 runs 12 residues. Trimming pared 8 bases from V and 5 bases from J, leaving 12 bases between. CDR1 is SNHLY and CDR2 is FYNNEI in the germline V gene. CDR3 sequence reads: CASEVRRTEAFF. CDR3 coding DNA: TGTGCCAGCGAGGTGCGTCGGACTGAAGCTTTCTTT.

This chain links TRBV6-1 with TRBJ2-7, with a possible D match to TRBD1 (6 bases). V lost 1 base to trimming and J lost 7 bases, with 14 bases between them. Germline CDR1 is MNHNS and CDR2 is SASEGT. The CDR3 is made up of 14 amino acids. The CDR3: CASSEVSGVGEQYF. The CDR3 DNA reads TGTGCCAGCAGTGAAGTTTCAGGGGTAGGGGAGCAGTACTTC.

This clone appeared a single time. CDR3: CASSPSHRGGTGELFF. The DNA of the CDR3 is TGTGCCAGCAGCCCCTCTCACAGGGGGGGAACCGGGGAGCTGTTTTTT. The gene calls are TRBV9 and TRBJ2-2, with a possible D match to TRBD1 (8 bases). Between the trimmed V and J ends, which lost 4 bases and 5 bases, there was a span of 18 bases. Germline V gives CDR1 SGDLS, CDR2 YYNGEE. The CDR3 is 16 amino acids.

V is TRBV11-2 and J is TRBJ1-6; no reliable D call. Trimming left V 1 base short and J 15 bases short, with 7 bases between. The V gene's germline CDR1 is SGHAT and CDR2 FQNNGV. The CDR3 runs to 11 residues. The CDR3 loop is CASSLGDRLHF. CDR3 coding DNA: TGTGCCAGCAGCTTAGGGGATCGCCTCCACTTT.

The gene calls are TRBV19 and TRBJ1-4, with 7 positions matching TRBD1. The CDR3 covers 14 residues. The ends lost 5 bases at V and 0 bases at J; junction bases unmatched: 0. The germline V gene encodes CDR1 LNHDA and CDR2 SQIVND (reference sequence). The CDR3 sequence is CASSDRATNEKLFF. CDR3 DNA: TGTGCCAGTAGTGACAGGGCAACTAATGAAAAACTGTTTTTT.

The chain recombines TRBV27 with TRBJ1-2; the D is unclear. This CDR3 is built from 15 residues. CDR1 MNHEY and CDR2 SMNVEV come from the germline V gene (reference sequence). The V gene lost 2 bases and the J gene lost 3 bases, with 13 bases spanning the gap. The CDR3 sequence is CASSLAAPVHYGYTF. In DNA, the CDR3 is TGTGCCAGCAGTTTAGCAGCTCCAGTCCACTATGGCTACACCTTC.

This chain connects TRBV2 to TRBJ2-7; D uncertain. The germline gives CDR1 SNHLY, CDR2 FYNNEI. V lost 0 bases and J 5 bases, leaving 8 bases between the germline ends. The CDR3 has 13 residues. The CDR3 DNA reads TGTGCCAGCAGTGAAGCGGGTGTCGACGAGCAGTACTTC. Protein: CASSEAGVDEQYF.

This chain links TRBV6-1 with TRBJ1-3, with TRBD1 matching 9 bases. The length of the CDR3 is 13 residues. CDR1 and CDR2 from the germline V gene are MNHNS and SASEGT. V lost 7 bases to trimming and J lost 7 bases; unmatched junction nucleotides: 5. CDR3 in amino acids: CASNSGQGNTIYF. In DNA form, the CDR3 reads TGTGCCAGCAACTCTGGACAGGGGAACACCATATATTTT.

The genes are TRBV19 and TRBJ2-7; D call uncertain. Deletions cut 2 bases from V and 3 bases from J, with 14 bases between. The CDR3 extends over 15 amino acids. Germline V gives CDR1 LNHDA, CDR2 SQIVND (reference sequence). CDR3: CASSILGGDNYEQYF. CDR3 bases: TGTGCCAGTAGTATACTTGGCGGCGACAACTACGAGCAGTACTTC. Using reference TRBV19 and TRBJ2-7 for the parts outside the CDR3, the full variable domain is DGGITQSPKYLFRKEGQNVTLSCEQNLNHDAMYWYRQDPGQGLRLIYYSQIVNDFQKGDIAEGYSVSREKKESFPLTVTSAQKNPTAFYLCASSILGGDNYEQYFGPGTRLTVT.

The chain joins TRBV5-1 to TRBJ2-5, with a tentative D call TRBD2 (7 bases). V lost 0 bases to trimming and J lost 1 base, with 13 bases between them. CDR1 is SGHRS, CDR2 YFSETQ, per germline. The length of the CDR3 is 16 residues. Here the CDR3 DNA reads TGCGCCAGCAGCTTGGGCGGCGGGGGCGGCCAAGAGACCCAGTACTTC. Its translation is CASSLGGGGGQETQYF.